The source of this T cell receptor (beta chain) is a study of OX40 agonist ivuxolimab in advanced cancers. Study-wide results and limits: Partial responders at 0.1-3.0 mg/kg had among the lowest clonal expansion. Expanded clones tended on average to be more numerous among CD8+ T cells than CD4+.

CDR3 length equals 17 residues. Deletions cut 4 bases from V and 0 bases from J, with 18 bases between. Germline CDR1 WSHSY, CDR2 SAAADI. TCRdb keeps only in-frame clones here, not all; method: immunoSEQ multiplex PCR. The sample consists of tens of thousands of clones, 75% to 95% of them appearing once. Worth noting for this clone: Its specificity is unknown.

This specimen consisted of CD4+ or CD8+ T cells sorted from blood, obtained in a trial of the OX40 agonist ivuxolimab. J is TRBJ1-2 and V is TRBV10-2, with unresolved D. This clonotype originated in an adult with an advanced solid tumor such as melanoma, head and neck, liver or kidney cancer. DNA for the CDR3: TGCGCCAGCAGTGCGGTGGACGTCCTTTCTGCTAACTATGGCTACACCTTC. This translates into CASSAVDVLSANYGYTF.